The T cell receptor beta chain under discussion was sequenced for a study of cytomegalovirus exposure and HLA in healthy donors. This clone was counted once. From germline, CDR1 is SGHAT and CDR2 FQDESV (reference sequence). V was shortened by 5 bases and J by 2 bases, with 3 bases between the two germline ends. The CDR3 is made up of 11 amino acids. The PCR made use of 60 Vbeta and 13 Jbeta primers. Produced via immunoSEQ multiplex PCR; TCRdb's table is partial and in-frame only. This table holds about 250,000 clones, over 70% found once. The sequence came from a girl aged 2-10 years in good health and CMV-seronegative. The J gene is TRBJ1-1, the V gene TRBV11-1; D remains ambiguous. The sample comprised PBMCs. The CDR3: CASSRNTEAFF. Written as DNA, the CDR3 is TGTGCCAGCAGCCGTAACACTGAAGCTTTCTTT.